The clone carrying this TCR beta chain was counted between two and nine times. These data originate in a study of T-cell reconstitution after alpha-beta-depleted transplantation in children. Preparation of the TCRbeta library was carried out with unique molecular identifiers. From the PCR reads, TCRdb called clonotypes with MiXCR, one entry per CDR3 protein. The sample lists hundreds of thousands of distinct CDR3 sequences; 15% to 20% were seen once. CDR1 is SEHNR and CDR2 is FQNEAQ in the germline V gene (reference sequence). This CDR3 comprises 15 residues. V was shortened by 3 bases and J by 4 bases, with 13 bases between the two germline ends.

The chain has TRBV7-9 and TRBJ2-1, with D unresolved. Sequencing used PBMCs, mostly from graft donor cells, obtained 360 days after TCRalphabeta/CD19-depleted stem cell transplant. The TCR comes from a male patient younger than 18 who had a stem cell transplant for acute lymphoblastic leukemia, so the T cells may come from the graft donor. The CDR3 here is CASSFSAGAYNEQFF. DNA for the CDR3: TGTGCCAGCAGCTTTTCCGCAGGCGCATACAATGAGCAGTTCTTC. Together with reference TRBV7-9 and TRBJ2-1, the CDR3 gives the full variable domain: DTGVSQNPRHKITKRGQNVTFRCDPISEHNRLYWYRQTLGQGPEFLTYFQNEAQLEKSRLLSDRFSAERPKGSFSTLEIQRTEQGDSAMYLCASSFSAGAYNEQFFGPGTRLTVL.